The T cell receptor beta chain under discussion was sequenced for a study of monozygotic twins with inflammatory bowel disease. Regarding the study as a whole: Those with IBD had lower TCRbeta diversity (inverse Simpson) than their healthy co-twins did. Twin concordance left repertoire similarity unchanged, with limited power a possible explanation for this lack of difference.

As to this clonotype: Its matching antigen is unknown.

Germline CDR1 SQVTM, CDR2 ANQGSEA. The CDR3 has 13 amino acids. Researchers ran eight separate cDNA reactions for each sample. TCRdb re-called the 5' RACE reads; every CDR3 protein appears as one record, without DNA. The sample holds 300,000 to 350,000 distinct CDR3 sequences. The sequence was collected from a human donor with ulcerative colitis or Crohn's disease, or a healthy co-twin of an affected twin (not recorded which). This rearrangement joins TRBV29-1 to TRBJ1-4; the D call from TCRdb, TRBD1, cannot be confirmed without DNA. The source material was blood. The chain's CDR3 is CSVFRDSDEKLFF.